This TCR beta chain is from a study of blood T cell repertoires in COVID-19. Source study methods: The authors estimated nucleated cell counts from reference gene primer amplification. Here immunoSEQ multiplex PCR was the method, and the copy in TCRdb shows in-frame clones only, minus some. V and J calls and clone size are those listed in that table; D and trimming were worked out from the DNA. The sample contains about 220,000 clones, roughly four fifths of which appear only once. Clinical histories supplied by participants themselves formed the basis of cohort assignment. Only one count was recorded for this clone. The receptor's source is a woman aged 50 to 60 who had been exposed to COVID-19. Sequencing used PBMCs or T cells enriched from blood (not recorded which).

For the CDR3, the DNA is TGCGCCAGCAGCTTTGTGACAGGGCCGAACACTGAAGCTTTCTTT. Translated: CASSFVTGPNTEAFF. This chain uses TRBV5-1 with TRBJ1-1, with 7 bases fitting TRBD1. The CDR3 spans 15 residues. Germline V lookup: CDR1 SGHRS, CDR2 YFSETQ. V gave up 2 bases and J gave up 1 base; unmatched junction bases: 5.